This T cell receptor beta chain was captured in a study of read filtering for tumor transcriptome and immune sequencing. About the study: After DNase treatment, RNA was made into whole-transcriptome libraries. RNA-seq yielded only about 75 to 1273 TCR reads, IR-seq about 4.05 to 11 million. The study, taken as a whole, reports: The CD138-negative fraction was mixed bone marrow immune cells, not pure T cells. Compared with RNA-seq, IR-seq gave much higher clonotype depth and reliability.

V lost 6 bases to trimming and J lost 1 base, with 12 bases between them. The CDR3 runs 14 residues. Germline CDR1 and CDR2: MNHNY and SVGAGI (reference sequence). Molecular barcoded adaptors covering alpha/delta and beta/gamma chains were used on around 400 ng RNA. TCRdb passed the reads through MiXCR, listing each CDR3 protein once. The table has about 46,000 distinct CDR3 sequences, less than 15% seen once. This clonotype was counted at least ten times. The antigen is unknown. The clonotype comes from a donor at least 40 years old with multiple myeloma. Specimen: a population of CD138-negative cells sorted from bone marrow. This chain connects TRBV6-6 to TRBJ2-5; possibly TRBD1 for D (5 bases). The CDR3 loop reads CASRDTQGQETQYF. The CDR3 bases are TGTGCCAGCAGAGACACGCAGGGCCAAGAGACCCAGTACTTC.